One and the same sample provided the 20 T cell receptor beta chains below, sequenced in a study of blood T cell repertoires in COVID-19. Some clones are missing from TCRdb's copy, which holds only in-frame ones; the method was immunoSEQ multiplex PCR. The sample shows over 150,000 clones, approximately 84% of them seen only once. The source material was PBMCs or T cells enriched from blood (not recorded which). The receptors were sampled from a man aged 35 to 55 who had recovered from COVID-19.

This chain joins TRBV7-9 and TRBJ1-2, with D hard to call. There are 13 residues in the CDR3. V was trimmed by 5 bases and J by 8 bases, leaving 15 bases between them. The germline V gene has CDR1 SEHNR and CDR2 FQNEAQ (reference sequence). CDR3 nucleotides: TGTGCCAGCAGCCGGCGACTAGAGGAGGGCTACACCTTC. Its translation: CASSRRLEEGYTF. Filled out from reference TRBV7-9 and TRBJ1-2, the complete variable domain reads DTGVSQNPRHKITKRGQNVTFRCDPISEHNRLYWYRQTLGQGPEFLTYFQNEAQLEKSRLLSDRFSAERPKGSFSTLEIQRTEQGDSAMYLCASSRRLEEGYTFGSGTRLTVV.

V is TRBV4-1 and J is TRBJ1-1; unclear D gene. Germline V gene sequence: CDR1 MGHRA, CDR2 YSYEKL. CDR3 length: 14 residues. Trimming shortened V by 6 bases and J by 0 bases, and 11 bases separated the two germline ends. DNA for the CDR3: TGCGCCAGCAGATCCCCGGGAATGAACACTGAAGCTTTCTTT. Translation: CASRSPGMNTEAFF.

This chain uses TRBV6-1 with TRBJ1-2, with TRBD1 matching over 8 bases. With V trimmed by 3 bases and J by 8 bases, 11 bases remained unmatched. The germline V gene has CDR1 MNHNS and CDR2 SASEGT. CDR3 length: 15 residues. The CDR3 region has the DNA TGTGCCAGCAGTGATCGAGGAGACAGGGGTCGAGGCTACACCTTC. Translating gives CASSDRGDRGRGYTF.

This clone was seen only a few times. J is TRBJ1-2 and V is TRBV6-6; weak D call: TRBD1 (5 bases). Germline V gene sequence: CDR1 MNHNY, CDR2 SVGAGI (reference sequence). The CDR3 consists of 13 residues. V was clipped by 5 bases and J by 4 bases, with 11 bases between them. CDR3 sequence reads: CASSRQGSYGYTF. DNA of the CDR3: TGTGCCAGCAGTCGTCAGGGAAGCTATGGCTACACCTTC.

The rearrangement joins TRBV4-1 to TRBJ1-5; 12 nucleotides align to TRBD1. Germline CDR1 reads MGHRA; CDR2 reads YSYEKL. The V and J ends lost 4 bases and 6 bases, in that order; junction bases with no gene match: 10. CDR3 size: 17 residues. The CDR3 loop reads CASSLAGTGGSGQPQHF. The CDR3 coding sequence is TGCGCCAGCAGCCTCGCCGGGACAGGGGGCTCGGGTCAGCCCCAGCATTTT.

The J gene is TRBJ1-3, the V gene TRBV28; D gene ambiguous. Germline lookup yields CDR1 MDHEN and CDR2 SYDVKM. The CDR3 length is 13 residues. V was clipped by 7 bases and J by 3 bases, with 10 bases between them. The CDR3 DNA follows: TGTGCCAGCACCGGGTTAGATGGAAACACCATATATTTT. It encodes CASTGLDGNTIYF.

This clone was detected only a few times. The chain joins TRBV4-1 to TRBJ1-5; TRBD1 is a possible D gene (6 bases). The V gene's germline CDR1 is MGHRA and CDR2 YSYEKL. The CDR3 extends over 15 amino acids. V lost 0 bases to trimming and J lost 10 bases, with 16 bases between them. The CDR3 spells CASSQEDSGIDPQHF. CDR3 coding DNA: TGCGCCAGCAGCCAAGAGGACAGTGGAATAGATCCCCAGCATTTT.

The rearrangement joins TRBV30 to TRBJ1-3; D not resolved. This CDR3 is built from 15 residues. Trimming removed 5 bases at V and 0 bases at J, with 14 bases between. Germline CDR1 GTSNPN, CDR2 SVGIG (reference sequence). The CDR3 is CAWARTDYSGNTIYF. The CDR3 bases are TGTGCCTGGGCCCGGACGGACTACTCTGGAAACACCATATATTTT. Together with reference TRBV30 and TRBJ1-3, the CDR3 gives the full variable domain: SQTIHQWPATLVQPVGSPLSLECTVEGTSNPNLYWYRQAAGRGLQLLFYSVGIGQISSEVPQNLSASRPQDRQFILSSKKLLLSDSGFYLCAWARTDYSGNTIYFGEGSWLTVV.

The chain uses TRBV2 and TRBJ2-7; 7 positions agree with TRBD2. The CDR3 contains 14 residues. CDR1 SNHLY and CDR2 FYNNEI come from the germline V gene. Trimming removed 3 bases from V and 6 bases from J; junction bases left unmatched: 8. The CDR3: CASSESGAPFEQYF. CDR3 in DNA: TGTGCCAGCAGTGAGAGCGGGGCGCCTTTCGAGCAGTACTTC. The full variable domain, its missing parts supplied by reference TRBV2 and TRBJ2-7, is EPEVTQTPSHQVTQMGQEVILRCVPISNHLYFYWYRQILGQKVEFLVSFYNNEISEKSEIFDDQFSVERPDGSNFTLKIRSTKLEDSAMYFCASSESGAPFEQYFGPGTRLTVT.

The chain uses TRBV5-1 and TRBJ2-5; the D is unclear. V was pared by 3 bases and J by 5 bases, with 14 bases between. There are 14 residues in the CDR3. Germline values: CDR1 SGHRS, CDR2 YFSETQ. The CDR3 DNA reads as TGCGCCAGCAGCTCGTACTACGTCCATGAGACCCAGTACTTC. Its protein product is CASSSYYVHETQYF.

A single count supports this clone. The chain recombines TRBV3-1 (or the pseudogene TRBV3-2) with TRBJ2-4; D is possibly TRBD1 (6 bases). Trimming pared 4 bases from V and 0 bases from J, leaving 16 bases between. In germline, CDR1 is LGHDT, CDR2 YNNKEL (reference sequence). The CDR3 totals 17 residues. CDR3 nucleotide sequence: TGTGCCAGCAGCCTACGACAGGTGGCTAGAGCCAAAAACATTCAGTACTTC. This translates into CASSLRQVARAKNIQYF.

This clone is a singleton in its sample. The CDR3 loop is CASSQGGQIVVKEQYF. As DNA, the CDR3 is TGTGCCAGCAGCCAAGGAGGGCAGATTGTGGTGAAGGAGCAGTACTTC. The chain uses TRBV3-1 (or the pseudogene TRBV3-2) and TRBJ2-7; perhaps TRBD2 as D (5 bases). CDR3 length equals 16 residues. Per germline, CDR1 LGHDT and CDR2 YNNKEL (reference sequence). V lost 1 base to trimming and J lost 7 bases, with 20 bases between them.

V gene TRBV6-5 combines with J gene TRBJ2-3; D might be TRBD1 (6 bases). Trimming cost V 5 bases and J 5 bases, with 14 bases left between them. CDR3 length: 14 amino acids. Germline lookup yields CDR1 MNHEY and CDR2 SVGAGI. CDR3 nucleotides: TGTGCCAGCAGTCCAACCCAGGGGAGAGATACGCAGTATTTT. It translates to CASSPTQGRDTQYF.

This clone is a singleton in its sample. The chain uses TRBV7-8 and TRBJ2-7; no reliable D call. Germline V gene sequence: CDR1 SGHVS, CDR2 FQNEAQ. With 2 bases removed from V and 6 bases from J, the gap between germline ends came to 11 bases. This CDR3 comprises 13 residues. The CDR3 DNA reads as TGTGCCAGCAGCTTAAATATGGCAGGCGAGCAGTACTTC. As protein: CASSLNMAGEQYF.

The chain employs TRBV5-1 and TRBJ2-5; 13 positions agree with TRBD2. This CDR3 has 20 amino acids. J gave up 7 bases and V 1 base, and 19 bases lay outside the gene matches. Germline V gene data show CDR1 as SGHRS and CDR2 as YFSETQ. This CDR3 is CASSLIPGITSGGAFGTQYF. CDR3 nucleotide sequence: TGCGCCAGCAGCTTGATTCCTGGTATTACTAGCGGGGGGGCGTTTGGGACCCAGTACTTC.

V gene TRBV18 combines with J gene TRBJ1-3, with D maybe TRBD1 (5 bases). With 4 bases removed from V and 2 bases from J, the gap between germline ends came to 12 bases. Per germline, CDR1 KGHSH and CDR2 LQKENI. The CDR3 length is 15 residues. CDR3 loop: CASSQDGRAGNTIYF. CDR3 DNA: TGTGCCAGCTCACAAGATGGCAGGGCTGGAAACACCATATATTTT.

CDR3 loop: CASSPRQGLNEKLFF. The CDR3 DNA sequence: TGTGCCAGCAGCCCCCGACAGGGCCTTAATGAAAAACTGTTTTTT. The chain links TRBV9 to TRBJ1-4; 7 bases agree with TRBD1. V lost 4 bases, J lost 4 bases, and 7 bases stayed unmatched. This CDR3 contains 15 residues. Germline-derived CDR1 and CDR2 are SGDLS and YYNGEE.

This sequence joins TRBV6-5 and TRBJ2-7; a weak D match, TRBD2 (6 bases). The CDR3 covers 11 residues. Per germline, CDR1 MNHEY and CDR2 SVGAGI. Trimming took off 7 bases at V and 7 bases at J, with 11 bases between the two ends. The chain's CDR3 is CASKHRGEQYF. The CDR3 coding sequence is TGTGCCAGCAAGCACCGGGGGGAGCAGTACTTC.

The chain recombines TRBV7-2 with TRBJ2-3; weak D call: TRBD2 (5 bases). The CDR3 is 16 residues long. Germline V gene sequence: CDR1 SGHTA, CDR2 FQGNSA. V was shortened by 0 bases and J by 6 bases, with 16 bases between the two germline ends. The CDR3 reads CASSLAGVASEDTQYF. In DNA form, the CDR3 reads TGTGCCAGCAGCTTAGCGGGCGTAGCGAGTGAGGATACGCAGTATTTT.

V gene TRBV27 combines with J gene TRBJ1-2; maybe TRBD1 (6 bases). Trimming took off 5 bases at V and 8 bases at J, with 15 bases between the two ends. The CDR3 runs 13 residues. The germline V gene has CDR1 MNHEY and CDR2 SMNVEV (reference sequence). This chain's CDR3 is CASSASGTKGYTF. DNA of the CDR3: TGTGCCAGCAGTGCCTCCGGGACAAAGGGCTACACCTTC.